Below, one TCR beta chain is given with its context. What it binds is unknown. This sample stems from a study of monozygotic twins with inflammatory bowel disease. The CDR3 consists of 14 residues. Germline V gives CDR1 SGHTA, CDR2 FQGNSA. UMIs were attached via template switching, each with a 6-nucleotide sample barcode. Nested PCRs (about 17 and 10 cycles, two total) were applied to TCRalpha and TCRbeta cDNA. TCRdb re-called the 5' RACE reads and catalogs CDR3 proteins one per entry, DNA excluded. This listing includes roughly 100,000 distinct CDR3 sequences. Study outcomes and limitations: Distinction of different T cell subtypes was not possible. Healthy twins shared more clonotypes with others than IBD patients, most markedly active ones.

The TCR was taken from a human donor with ulcerative colitis or Crohn's disease, or a healthy co-twin of an affected twin (not recorded which). Sequencing was done on a sample of blood. The V call is TRBV7-2, the J call TRBJ2-7; TCRdb's assignment of TRBD1 cannot be checked, as there is no DNA. CDR3 sequence: CASSVDRYSYEQYF. The variable domain in full, with the rest retrieved from reference TRBV7-2 and TRBJ2-7, is GAGVSQSPSNKVTEKGKDVELRCDPISGHTALYWYRQSLGQGLEFLIYFQGNSAPDKSGLPSDRFSAERTGGSVSTLTIQRTQQEDSAVYLCASSVDRYSYEQYFGPGTRLTVT.